These 23 T cell receptor beta chains share one sample of origin, sequenced in a study of T cell changes during pregnancy in multiple sclerosis. The data were produced by immunoSEQ multiplex PCR, yet TCRdb's version contains in-frame clones alone and is incomplete. This table holds about 27,000 clones, more than 75% found once. The sequences come from CD8+ T cells from peripheral blood mononuclear cells, collected in the first trimester of pregnancy. These receptors all stem from a female donor in good health, enrolled as a control in a pregnancy study.

The chain has TRBV13 and TRBJ1-4; D perhaps matches TRBD1 (5 bases). The CDR3 is 15 residues long. Trimming stripped 4 bases from V and 0 bases from J, with 9 bases between. Per the germline V gene, CDR1 is PRHDT and CDR2 is FYEKMQ (reference sequence). Here the CDR3 reads CASSSRGTTNEKLFF. The CDR3 DNA reads TGTGCCAGCAGCTCCCGGGGGACAACTAATGAAAAACTGTTTTTT. The variable domain in full, completed from reference TRBV13 and TRBJ1-4, reads AAGVIQSPRHLIKEKRETATLKCYPIPRHDTVYWYQQGPGQDPQFLISFYEKMQSDKGSIPDRFSAQQFSDYHSELNMSSLELGDSALYFCASSSRGTTNEKLFFGSGTQLSVL.

The rearrangement links TRBV13 to TRBJ1-1; 8 nucleotides align to TRBD1. Trimming removed 4 bases from V and 1 base from J; junction bases left unmatched: 8. The CDR3 runs to 16 residues. Germline V gene lookup returns CDR1 PRHDT and CDR2 FYEKMQ (reference sequence). The CDR3 coding sequence is TGTGCCAGCAGCTCGACCCAGGGGGCCAGGAACACTGAAGCTTTCTTT. Residues: CASSSTQGARNTEAFF.

The rearrangement joins TRBV10-3 to TRBJ2-1; 10 bases are a match to TRBD1. V gave up 5 bases and J gave up 5 bases; unmatched junction bases: 3. The CDR3 loop spans 14 amino acids. Germline V gene sequence: CDR1 ENHRY, CDR2 SYGVKD. This chain's CDR3 is CAISSGTGDNEQFF. The CDR3 bases are TGTGCCATCAGTTCCGGGACAGGGGACAATGAGCAGTTCTTC.

This sequence joins TRBV27 and TRBJ1-5, with 7 bases fitting TRBD1. Germline-derived CDR1 and CDR2 are MNHEY and SMNVEV (reference sequence). The V segment lost 2 bases and the J segment 4 bases; nucleotides outside the gene matches: 5. The CDR3 length is 15 residues. CDR3 nucleotides: TGTGCCAGCAGTTTACTTGGGACAGAGAATCAGCCCCAGCATTTT. Translated, it gives CASSLLGTENQPQHF.

The chain carries TRBV29-1 and TRBJ2-1; TRBD2 is a possible D gene (5 bases). Trimming left V 4 bases short and J 6 bases short, with 13 bases between. This CDR3 region has 13 residues. In germline, CDR1 is SQVTM, CDR2 ANQGSEA. CDR3 protein: CSVVFFRGNEQFF. In nucleotides, the CDR3 is TGCAGCGTTGTTTTCTTTCGGGGCAATGAGCAGTTCTTC.

There are a few counts of this clone. The chain has TRBV18 and TRBJ2-1; weak D call: TRBD2 (6 bases). Germline V gives CDR1 KGHSH, CDR2 LQKENI. The CDR3 length is 12 residues. V was pared by 3 bases and J by 15 bases, with 15 bases between. Here the CDR3 reads CASSPPGEGSFF. CDR3 sequence (DNA): TGTGCCAGCTCACCCCCGGGGGAAGGCTCGTTCTTC.

This sequence joins TRBV18 and TRBJ1-4, with 7 bases aligning to TRBD1. The length of the CDR3 is 14 residues. Looked up from germline, CDR1 is KGHSH and CDR2 is LQKENI. After removal of 6 bases from V and 5 bases from J, the junction contained 6 bases not matched to a gene. In DNA, the CDR3 is TGTGCCAGCTCCCGGGACAGATCAAATGAAAAACTGTTTTTT. It codes for CASSRDRSNEKLFF.

Here the CDR3 DNA reads TGTGCCAGCAGTCTCCCTATCCCCTACAATGAGCAGTTCTTC. This sequence encodes CASSLPIPYNEQFF. V usage is TRBV7-9 and J usage is TRBJ2-1; D unclear. V gave up 6 bases and J gave up 2 bases, with 11 bases separating them. The CDR3 runs 14 residues. Germline-derived CDR1 and CDR2 are SEHNR and FQNEAQ (reference sequence).

CDR3 amino acids: CASSRGSDEAFF. Here the CDR3 DNA reads TGCGCCAGCAGTCGGGGTTCAGATGAAGCTTTCTTT. The V gene is TRBV5-1, the J gene TRBJ1-1; no definite D call. V was shortened by 5 bases and J by 7 bases, with 12 bases between the two germline ends. Germline V gene sequence: CDR1 SGHRS, CDR2 YFSETQ. The CDR3 extends over 12 amino acids.

This chain connects TRBV7-9 to TRBJ1-6; 10 bases map to TRBD1. Germline CDR1 reads SEHNR; CDR2 reads FQNEAQ (reference sequence). The junction had 11 bases not matched to a gene; V was cut back by 6 bases and J by 6 bases. The CDR3 runs 17 residues. Written as DNA, the CDR3 is TGTGCCAGCAGTTCGATGGGACAGGGGATACCTAATTCACCCCTCCACTTT. Translated, it gives CASSSMGQGIPNSPLHF.

This chain links TRBV27 with TRBJ2-6; 7 bases line up with TRBD1. CDR1 is MNHEY and CDR2 is SMNVEV in the germline V gene (reference sequence). The CDR3 has 15 residues. Trimming cost V 6 bases and J 3 bases; bases outside gene matches: 5. CDR3 nucleotides: TGTGCCAGCAGACAGAGGGGGCTTGGGGCCAACGTCCTGACTTTC. This gives the protein CASRQRGLGANVLTF. Drawing the rest from reference TRBV27 and TRBJ2-6, the complete variable domain is EAQVTQNPRYLITVTGKKLTVTCSQNMNHEYMSWYRQDPGLGLRQIYYSMNVEVTDKGDVPEGYKVSRKEKRNFPLILESPSPNQTSLYFCASRQRGLGANVLTFGAGSRLTVL.

The chain uses TRBV5-6 and TRBJ1-5; the match to TRBD1 covers 8 bases. The CDR3 is made up of 15 amino acids. Germline V lookup: CDR1 SGHDT, CDR2 YYEEEE. V shed 0 bases and J 4 bases; nucleotides not matched to a gene: 3. The CDR3, as DNA: TGTGCCAGCAGCTTGGGACAGGGGCGGAATCAGCCCCAGCATTTT. Translating gives CASSLGQGRNQPQHF.

The count of this clone is one. The chain employs TRBV6-5 and TRBJ2-1, with TRBD1 identical over 7 bases. This CDR3 has 14 residues. CDR1 MNHEY and CDR2 SVGAGI come from the germline V gene. V shed 5 bases and J 9 bases; nucleotides not matched to a gene: 10. This chain's CDR3 is CASSTADRESEQFF. CDR3 DNA sequence: TGTGCCAGCAGTACCGCCGACAGGGAGAGTGAGCAGTTCTTC.

This chain joins TRBV4-1 and TRBJ2-3, with 12 nucleotides matching TRBD2. With 6 bases clipped from V and 0 bases from J, the junction kept 10 bases outside the gene matches. CDR1 and CDR2 from the germline V gene are MGHRA and YSYEKL. The CDR3 extends over 18 amino acids. CDR3 amino acids: CASSPRPSGGASTDTQYF. The CDR3 DNA is TGCGCCAGCAGTCCAAGACCTAGCGGGGGGGCCAGCACAGATACGCAGTATTTT.

As for this clone: The junction does not match germline at one end; this may be a read error. The chain employs TRBV27 and TRBJ2-1; 9 nucleotides line up with TRBD1. The CDR3 loop spans 15 amino acids. Per the germline V gene, CDR1 is MNHEY and CDR2 is SMNVEV (reference sequence). CDR3 DNA sequence: TGTGCCAGCAGTCCGGACAGGGGTTTGTACAGTGAGCAGTTCTTC. Encoded protein: CASSPDRGLYSEQFF.

This clone occurred once. CDR3 protein: CACSRGFYEQYF. As DNA, the CDR3 is TGTGCCTGTTCCCGGGGGTTCTACGAGCAGTACTTC. The chain employs TRBV19 and TRBJ2-7; maybe TRBD2 (6 bases). The V end lost 11 bases, the J end lost 3 bases, and 14 bases lay between the germline ends. Germline V CDR1 and CDR2: LNHDA, SQIVND (reference sequence). The CDR3 is made up of 12 amino acids. The complete variable domain, with remaining parts taken from reference TRBV19 and TRBJ2-7, reads DGGITQSPKYLFRKEGQNVTLSCEQNLNHDAMYWYRQDPGQGLRLIYYSQIVNDFQKGDIAEGYSVSREKKESFPLTVTSAQKNPTAFYLCACSRGFYEQYFGPGTRLTVT.

The chain joins TRBV2 to TRBJ2-5; TRBD1 matches 10 bases. The CDR3 is 14 amino acids. CDR1 is SNHLY, CDR2 FYNNEI, per germline. Trimming cost V 5 bases and J 3 bases; bases outside gene matches: 3. The CDR3 DNA reads as TGTGCCAGCAGTCCCGGACAGGGGGAAGAGACCCAGTACTTC. The encoded protein is CASSPGQGEETQYF.

The CDR3 DNA follows: TGTGCCAGCAGCGTAACAGGGGGCGGGGACGAGCAGTACTTC. The encoded protein is CASSVTGGGDEQYF. V and J are TRBV5-8 and TRBJ2-7; 9 bases are shared with TRBD1. From germline, CDR1 is SGHTS and CDR2 YDEGEE. V shed 4 bases and J 5 bases; nucleotides not matched to a gene: 7. The CDR3 has 14 amino acids.

The chain has TRBV6-5 and TRBJ2-5, with TRBD1 matching 7 bases. The J segment lost 5 bases and the V segment lost 8 bases, leaving 11 bases of the junction unmatched. CDR1 and CDR2 from the germline V gene are MNHEY and SVGAGI. The CDR3 totals 14 residues. The DNA for the CDR3 is TGTGCCAGCTCAGCGACAGGGTTGCGGGAGACCCAGTACTTC. Translated, it gives CASSATGLRETQYF.

This clone is a singleton in its sample. The chain recombines TRBV28 with TRBJ1-2; 7 bases are a match to TRBD1. CDR3 length: 14 amino acids. Per germline, CDR1 MDHEN and CDR2 SYDVKM. V gave up 11 bases and J gave up 2 bases; unmatched junction bases: 11. CDR3 nucleotides: TGTGCCTCTTCTACAGGGGACCCAAACTATGGCTACACCTTC. It yields the protein CASSTGDPNYGYTF.

The V and J genes are TRBV27 and TRBJ2-2; D unclear. Trimming stripped 8 bases from V and 2 bases from J, with 9 bases between. The CDR3 covers 13 residues. CDR1 MNHEY and CDR2 SMNVEV come from the germline V gene (reference sequence). In nucleotides, the CDR3 is TGTGCCAGCTCTGACTCCAACACCGGGGAGCTGTTTTTT. Amino acid sequence: CASSDSNTGELFF.

As DNA, the CDR3 is TGTGCCAGTAGTATAGTTTGGGCCCGGAAGGCCGTCTCCTACGAGCAGTACTTC. Protein product: CASSIVWARKAVSYEQYF. The chain is built from TRBV19 and TRBJ2-7; D gene uncertain. Germline values: CDR1 LNHDA, CDR2 SQIVND (reference sequence). Trimming removed 1 base at V and 0 bases at J, with 19 bases between. The CDR3 has 18 residues.

The genes are TRBV27 and TRBJ2-1; the match to TRBD2 covers 9 bases. J was trimmed by 2 bases and V by 7 bases; bases with no gene match: 6. The germline V gene encodes CDR1 MNHEY and CDR2 SMNVEV (reference sequence). The CDR3 extends over 15 amino acids. CDR3 in DNA: TGTGCCAGCAACAGTCTAGCGGGGACCTACAATGAGCAGTTCTTC. Residues: CASNSLAGTYNEQFF.